This TCR beta chain appears in the sequencing data of a study of blood T cells in healthy people across ages (dated by TCRdb to 2014 to 2015). About the full investigation: In model experiments, template switching captured roughly one uniquely barcoded TCR beta cDNA molecule for every two T cells. The donors were divided into four age groups: young (average about 15 years), middle-aged (around 37), aged (approximately 64) and long-lived (approximately 74). Using the same blood draw, the study looked at two additional independent replicas of 1 million unique cDNA reads for two donors, one aged 18 to 29 and the other aged 80 or older. To avoid experimental bias, donors of different ages were randomly spread across the sequencing lanes. To track age-related changes in TCR beta repertoire diversity, the study relied on deep sequencing normalized with unique cDNA molecular identifiers.

Notes on this clonotype: Its recognized antigen is unknown. Qualities for individual bases were not recorded, and no much larger clone is one base off.

The library was made by 5' RACE. The sequencer listed for this sample is Illumina HiSeq 2500. A second PCR of roughly 6 to 12 cycles was performed with a sample-barcoded 5' primer and a J-beta primer mix. A unique molecular identifier was introduced onto each TCR beta cDNA molecule by a template-switch 5' adaptor carrying 12 random nucleotides. Each sample yielded at least 3 million CDR3-containing paired-end reads. First-strand cDNA synthesis was performed from all RNA using the Mint cDNA synthesis kit, with priming by a TRBC-specific oligonucleotide. Following uracil-DNA glycosylase treatment, a first 18-cycle PCR with universal primers M1SS and BC2_uni_R was performed on all cDNA. Processing in the source paper ran as follows. Each sample was normalized by randomly selecting 1 million high-quality reads, each carrying a distinct molecular identifier. Reads sharing molecular identifiers were discarded rather than binned into consensus sequences. MiTCR, set to a Q25 quality threshold and the strictest error-elimination algorithm, was used for CDR3 identification, clonotype clustering and error correction. Lower-bound total TCR beta diversity was estimated with a nonparametric unseen species model using Euler transformation. TCRdb itself trimmed the public reads at Q25 with fastp, ran MiXCR and retained productive beta chains. Identical CDR3 protein sequences are pooled into one entry, listed with their most common genes and DNA. TCRdb, rather than the study authors, made the V and J calls. Counted in this sample were roughly 570,000 distinct CDR3 sequences; 25% to 30% of them appeared once. Less than 20% of the sample is held by the ten biggest clonotypes.

The full study reports these points: Bulk unsorted PBMC profiling prevented conclusive comparison of naive and antigen-experienced compartments. Total diversity estimates from one million sequenced T cells were considered lower bounds and underestimates. As age increased, observed TCR beta diversity per million T cells dropped in a roughly linear way, and a significant reduction was already evident by age about 36. Because the CMV infection status of the donors was unknown, age-related changes in expanded clonotypes may potentially have been confounded. A strong correlation was found between observed TCR beta diversity and the percentage of naive T cells measured by flow cytometry. Compared with the aged group, the long-lived group had more naive CD4+ T cells, fewer expanded clones and increased TCR diversity, suggesting age selection.

Systemically healthy Caucasian individuals from Russia, around 39 in total and aged roughly 6 to 100 years, were included as donors. Each donor gave 9 to 10 milliliters of peripheral blood, collected into EDTA-treated Vacutainer tubes. Ficoll-Paque density-gradient centrifugation was used to isolate PBMCs, with at least 6.5 million per sample. Total RNA, at least 6 micrograms per sample, was extracted from PBMCs with Trizol reagent. For every donor, an aliquot of PBMCs went through flow cytometry to measure the percentages of naive CD45RAhigh/CD27high T cells. Via the germline V gene, CDR1 is SGHTA and CDR2 FQGNSA. Trimming costs V 5 bases and J 5 bases, and their ends lie 15 bases apart. The CDR3 numbers 14 residues from cysteine through phenylalanine. Left in the record is the CDR3 DNA by itself, 42 bases read in frame from the first base.

The V gene is TRBV7-2 and the J gene is TRBJ2-5, with TRBD2 perhaps the D gene, on 6 matching bases. Sequenced: blood. This TCR derives from a woman in her sixties or seventies in good health. The DNA sequence is given as TGTGCCAGCAGCCGGGGACTTCTAGGGGAGACCCAGTACTTC. This encodes CASSRGLLGETQYF.